Included here is one T cell receptor (beta chain) sequence, with context. In the original analysis: For nucleated cells, counts were estimated from reference gene primer amplification. Libraries were prepared by immunoSEQ multiplex PCR; TCRdb keeps only in-frame clonotypes and omits some of them. V and J calls and clone size are as listed in that table; D and trimming were resolved from the DNA. The data contain some 100,000 clones, more than 75% of them singletons. The CDR3 is 15 amino acids. The ends lost 0 bases at V and 4 bases at J; junction bases unmatched: 3. Germline loops: CDR1 SGHRS, CDR2 YFSETQ. These data originate in a study of blood T cell repertoires in COVID-19. Across the whole study: COVID-19 samples collected from the United States, Italy and Spain covered acute and convalescent phases. Sample material is recorded as cDNA or gDNA derived from T cells, B-cell-depleted T cells, or PBMCs.

Sequencing was performed on peripheral blood. The chain employs TRBV5-1 and TRBJ1-4; 7 bases align to TRBD1. The sequence was collected from a man aged 50-59 years with acute or convalescent COVID-19. As DNA, the CDR3 is TGCGCCAGCAGCTTGGGGACAGGACTTAATGAAAAACTGTTTTTT. It translates to CASSLGTGLNEKLFF.